The TCR beta chain described here comes from a study of cytotoxic CD8 clonotypes in ibrutinib-treated CLL. Across the study: Among patients, some 24 responded partially and 2 completely; roughly 14 then stayed remitted and some twelve progressed after median 68 months. Samples showed on average approximately 250,000 productive templates and 90,000 or so productive rearrangements.

Trimming cost V 1 base and J 0 bases, with 10 bases left between them. Germline V gene lookup returns CDR1 SGHTA and CDR2 FQGTGA. CDR3 length: 16 amino acids. Depths of 1 in 200,000 to 1 in 1 million T cells were the sequencing target. Repertoires were generated with immunoSEQ multiplex PCR, while TCRdb's copy carries only in-frame clones and drops some. In the table there are 90,000 to 95,000 clones, approximately 80% of which are singletons. This clonotype was obtained from a human donor with chronic lymphocytic leukemia. This specimen was PBMCs, taken after 24 months of ibrutinib treatment. This sequence joins TRBV7-3 and TRBJ2-1; D remains unclear. CDR3 sequence reads: CASSLNIGSSYNEQFF. In DNA form, the CDR3 reads TGTGCCAGCAGCTTAAACATAGGGTCCTCCTACAATGAGCAGTTCTTC. Supplemented by reference TRBV7-3 and TRBJ2-1, the full variable domain reads GAGVSQTPSNKVTEKGKYVELRCDPISGHTALYWYRQSLGQGPEFLIYFQGTGAADDSGLPNDRFFAVRPEGSVSTLKIQRTERGDSAVYLCASSLNIGSSYNEQFFGPGTRLTVL.